Sequencing of this TCR beta chain was carried out in a study of post-analysis software for immune sequencing data. Study-wide background: Some patients lacked subtype; others had relapsing-remitting, secondary progressive or progressive-relapsing disease. Regarding the study as a whole: Patients showed TRBV5-6, TRBV5-1 and TRBV20-1 among five TRBV segments more frequent than in controls. Co-batched samples clustered tightly together by F measure. People with multiple sclerosis had a significantly lower normalized Chao1 diversity than controls did.

Researchers reported that TCR beta cDNA libraries carried unique molecular identifiers. T cells numbering roughly 0.95 to 10 million yielded roughly 0.5 million cDNA molecules. MiXCR was run by TCRdb on the PCR reads, yielding one entry per CDR3 protein. The profile shows about 570,000 distinct CDR3 sequences, 34% of them singletons. Trimming stripped 4 bases from V and 0 bases from J, with 2 bases between. CDR3 size: 12 residues. Germline CDR1 SGHRS, CDR2 YFSETQ. This clonotype was counted ten times or more. Its antigen is still unknown. The rearrangement joins TRBV5-1 to TRBJ2-1, with unresolved D. Sequenced material: blood. The TCR originated in a girl aged 2-17 years with multiple sclerosis. The CDR3 reads CASSDSYNEQFF. CDR3 sequence (DNA): TGCGCCAGCAGCGACTCCTACAATGAGCAGTTCTTC.